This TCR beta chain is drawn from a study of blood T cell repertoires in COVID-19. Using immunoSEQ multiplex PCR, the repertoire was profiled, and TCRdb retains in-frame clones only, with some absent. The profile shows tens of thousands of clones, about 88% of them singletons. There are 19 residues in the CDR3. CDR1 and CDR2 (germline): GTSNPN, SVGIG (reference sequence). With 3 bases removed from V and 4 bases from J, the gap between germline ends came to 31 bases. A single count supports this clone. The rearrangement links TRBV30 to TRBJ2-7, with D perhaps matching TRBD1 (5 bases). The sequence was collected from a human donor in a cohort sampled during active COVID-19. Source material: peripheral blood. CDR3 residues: CAWSQGQGIFLLNVYEQYF. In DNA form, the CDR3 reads TGTGCCTGGAGCCAGGGTCAGGGAATTTTTCTCCTTAACGTTTACGAGCAGTACTTC.